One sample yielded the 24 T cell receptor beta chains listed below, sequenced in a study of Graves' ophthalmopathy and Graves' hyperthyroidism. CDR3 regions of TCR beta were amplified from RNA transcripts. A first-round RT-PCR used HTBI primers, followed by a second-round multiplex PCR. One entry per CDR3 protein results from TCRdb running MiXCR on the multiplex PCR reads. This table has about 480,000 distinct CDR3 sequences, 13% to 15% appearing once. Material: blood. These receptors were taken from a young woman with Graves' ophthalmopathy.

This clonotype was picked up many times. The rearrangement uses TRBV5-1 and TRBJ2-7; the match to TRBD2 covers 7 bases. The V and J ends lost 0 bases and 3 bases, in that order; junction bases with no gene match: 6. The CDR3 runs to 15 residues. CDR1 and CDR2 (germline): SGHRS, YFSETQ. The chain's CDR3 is CASSLGASGNYEQYF. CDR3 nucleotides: TGCGCCAGCAGCTTGGGGGCTAGCGGAAACTACGAGCAGTACTTC.

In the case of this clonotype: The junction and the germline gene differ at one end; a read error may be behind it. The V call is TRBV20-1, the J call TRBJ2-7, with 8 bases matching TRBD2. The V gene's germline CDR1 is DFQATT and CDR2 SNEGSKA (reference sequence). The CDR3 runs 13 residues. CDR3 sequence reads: CSARESEAGEQDF. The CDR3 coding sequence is TGCAGTGCTAGAGAATCTGAAGCGGGGGAGCAGGACTTC.

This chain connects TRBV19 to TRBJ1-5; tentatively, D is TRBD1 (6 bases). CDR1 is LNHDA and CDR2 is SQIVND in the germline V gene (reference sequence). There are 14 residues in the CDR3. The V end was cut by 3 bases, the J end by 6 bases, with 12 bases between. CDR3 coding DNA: TGTGCCAGTAGTATTAAAGGGGGGCTTCAGCCCCAGCATTTT. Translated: CASSIKGGLQPQHF.

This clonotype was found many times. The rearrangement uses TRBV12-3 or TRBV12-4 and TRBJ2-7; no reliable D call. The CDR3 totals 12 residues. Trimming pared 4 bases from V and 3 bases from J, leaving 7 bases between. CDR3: CASSSGYYEQYF. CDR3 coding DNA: TGTGCCAGCAGTTCCGGATACTACGAGCAGTACTTC.

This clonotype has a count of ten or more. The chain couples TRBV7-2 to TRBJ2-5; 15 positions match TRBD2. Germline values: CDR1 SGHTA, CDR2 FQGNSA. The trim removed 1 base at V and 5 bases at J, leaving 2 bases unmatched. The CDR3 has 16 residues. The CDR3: CASSLVGLAGGETQYF. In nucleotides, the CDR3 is TGTGCCAGCAGCTTAGTAGGACTAGCGGGAGGGGAGACCCAGTACTTC.

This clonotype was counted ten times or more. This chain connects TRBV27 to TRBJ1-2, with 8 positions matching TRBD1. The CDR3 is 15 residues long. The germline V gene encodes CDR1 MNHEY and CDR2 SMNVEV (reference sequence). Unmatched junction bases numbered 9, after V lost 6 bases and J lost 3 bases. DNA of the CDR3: TGTGCCAGCAGCTTCGACAGGGGAGGTGACTATGGCTACACCTTC. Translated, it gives CASSFDRGGDYGYTF.

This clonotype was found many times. This chain's CDR3 is CASSLITRNTEAFF. CDR3 nucleotides: TGCGCCAGCAGCTTAATAACACGAAACACTGAAGCTTTCTTT. V is TRBV5-1 and J is TRBJ1-1; D uncertain. The germline V gene encodes CDR1 SGHRS and CDR2 YFSETQ. V lost 2 bases and J 2 bases, leaving 10 bases between the germline ends. The CDR3 has 14 amino acids. Full variable domain (remainder filled in from reference TRBV5-1 and TRBJ1-1): KAGVTQTPRYLIKTRGQQVTLSCSPISGHRSVSWYQQTPGQGLQFLFEYFSETQRNKGNFPGRFSGRQFSNSRSEMNVSTLELGDSALYLCASSLITRNTEAFFGQGTRLTVV.

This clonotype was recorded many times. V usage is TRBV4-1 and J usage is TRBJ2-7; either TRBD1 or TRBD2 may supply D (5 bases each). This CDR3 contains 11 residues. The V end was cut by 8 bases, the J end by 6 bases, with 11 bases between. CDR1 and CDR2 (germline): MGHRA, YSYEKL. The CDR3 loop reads CASSGTGEQYF. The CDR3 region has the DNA TGCGCCAGCTCCGGGACGGGCGAGCAGTACTTC.

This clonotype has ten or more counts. DNA for the CDR3: TGTGCCAGCAGGCCGGGACAATTGAGTTACGAGCAGTACTTC. Amino acids: CASRPGQLSYEQYF. The gene calls are TRBV12-3 or TRBV12-4 and TRBJ2-7; tentatively, D is TRBD1 (6 bases). This CDR3 is 14 amino acids long. Trimming took off 6 bases at V and 4 bases at J, with 16 bases between the two ends.

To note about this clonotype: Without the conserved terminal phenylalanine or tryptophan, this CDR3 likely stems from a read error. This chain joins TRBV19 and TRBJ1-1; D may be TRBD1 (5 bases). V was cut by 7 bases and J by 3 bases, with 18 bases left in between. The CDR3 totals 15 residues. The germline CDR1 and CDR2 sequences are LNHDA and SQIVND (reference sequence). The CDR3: CASTFGGALYTEAFL. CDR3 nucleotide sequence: TGTGCCAGTACCTTCGGGGGAGCTTTGTACACTGAAGCTTTCTTG.

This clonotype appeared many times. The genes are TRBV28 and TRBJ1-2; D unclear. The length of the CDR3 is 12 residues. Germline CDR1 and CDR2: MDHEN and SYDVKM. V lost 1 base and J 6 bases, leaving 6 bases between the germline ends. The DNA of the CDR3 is TGTGCCAGCAGTTTATACAGCGATGGCTACACCTTC. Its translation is CASSLYSDGYTF.

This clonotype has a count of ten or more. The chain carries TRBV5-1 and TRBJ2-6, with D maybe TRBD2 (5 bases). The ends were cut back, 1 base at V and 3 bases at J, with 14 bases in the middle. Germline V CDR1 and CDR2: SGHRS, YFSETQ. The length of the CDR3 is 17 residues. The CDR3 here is CASSLRWTPRGANVLTF. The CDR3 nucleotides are TGCGCCAGCAGCTTGAGATGGACTCCCCGTGGGGCCAACGTCCTGACTTTC.

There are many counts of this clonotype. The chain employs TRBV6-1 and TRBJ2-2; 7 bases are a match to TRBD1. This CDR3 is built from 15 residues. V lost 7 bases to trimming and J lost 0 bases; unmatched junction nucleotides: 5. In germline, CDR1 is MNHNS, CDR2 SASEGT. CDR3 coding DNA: TGTGCCAGCACATCCGGGACAGCGAACACCGGGGAGCTGTTTTTT. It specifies CASTSGTANTGELFF.

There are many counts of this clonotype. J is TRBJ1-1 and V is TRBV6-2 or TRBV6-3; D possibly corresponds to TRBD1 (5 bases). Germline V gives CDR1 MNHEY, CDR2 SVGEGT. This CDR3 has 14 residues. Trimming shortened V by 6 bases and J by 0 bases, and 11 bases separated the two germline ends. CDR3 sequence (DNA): TGTGCCAGCAGCCAGCTGACAGTGAACACTGAAGCTTTCTTT. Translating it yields CASSQLTVNTEAFF.

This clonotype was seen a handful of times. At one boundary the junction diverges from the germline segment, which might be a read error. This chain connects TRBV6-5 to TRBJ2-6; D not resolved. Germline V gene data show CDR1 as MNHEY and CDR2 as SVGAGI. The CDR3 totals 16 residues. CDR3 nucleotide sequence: TGTGCCGGCAGTTACTCGGCCAGCTCGGGGGCCAACGTCCTGACTTTC. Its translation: CAGSYSASSGANVLTF.

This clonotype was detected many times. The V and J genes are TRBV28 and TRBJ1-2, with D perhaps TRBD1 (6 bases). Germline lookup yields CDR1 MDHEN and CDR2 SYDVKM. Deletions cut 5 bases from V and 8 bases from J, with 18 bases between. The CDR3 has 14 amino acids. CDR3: CASSRMQGTQGYTF. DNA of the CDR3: TGTGCCAGCAGTCGAATGCAGGGGACGCAAGGCTACACCTTC.

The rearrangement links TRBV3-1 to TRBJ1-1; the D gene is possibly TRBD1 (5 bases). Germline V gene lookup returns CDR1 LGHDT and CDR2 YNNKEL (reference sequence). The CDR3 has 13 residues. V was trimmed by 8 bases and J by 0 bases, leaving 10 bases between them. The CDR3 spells CASAGRMNTEAFF. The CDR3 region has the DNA TGTGCCAGCGCGGGGCGAATGAACACTGAAGCTTTCTTT. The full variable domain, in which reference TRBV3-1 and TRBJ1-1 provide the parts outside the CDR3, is DTAVSQTPKYLVTQMGNDKSIKCEQNLGHDTMYWYKQDSKKFLKIMFSYNNKELIINETVPNRFSPKSPDKAHLNLHINSLELGDSAVYFCASAGRMNTEAFFGQGTRLTVV.

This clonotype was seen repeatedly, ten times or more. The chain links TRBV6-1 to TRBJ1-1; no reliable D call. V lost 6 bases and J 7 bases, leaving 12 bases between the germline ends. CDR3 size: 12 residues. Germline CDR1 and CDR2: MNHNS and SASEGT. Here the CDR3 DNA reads TGTGCCAGCAGCTCGTGGGTGGGTGAAGCTTTCTTT. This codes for CASSSWVGEAFF.

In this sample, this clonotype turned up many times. The CDR3 region is CASSYEGQPQHF. The DNA of the CDR3 is TGTGCCAGCAGTTACGAGGGTCAGCCCCAGCATTTT. The gene calls are TRBV6-5 and TRBJ1-5; D ambiguous. The CDR3 is made up of 12 amino acids. Germline lookup yields CDR1 MNHEY and CDR2 SVGAGI. Trimming removed 2 bases at V and 6 bases at J, with 5 bases between.

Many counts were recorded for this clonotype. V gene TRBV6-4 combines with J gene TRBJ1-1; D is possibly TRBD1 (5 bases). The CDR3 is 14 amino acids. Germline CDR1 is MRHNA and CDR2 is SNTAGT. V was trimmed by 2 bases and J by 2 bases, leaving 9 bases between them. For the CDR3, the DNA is TGTGCCAGCAGTGACGGCAGGGCCAACACTGAAGCTTTCTTT. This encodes CASSDGRANTEAFF.

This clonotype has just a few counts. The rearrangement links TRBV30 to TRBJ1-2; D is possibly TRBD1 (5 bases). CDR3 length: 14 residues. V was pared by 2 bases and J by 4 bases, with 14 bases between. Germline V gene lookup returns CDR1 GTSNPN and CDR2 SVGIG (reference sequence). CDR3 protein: CAWSNQGRGYGYTF. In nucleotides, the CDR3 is TGTGCCTGGAGTAACCAGGGTAGGGGCTATGGCTACACCTTC.

CDR3 coding DNA: TGTGCCAGCAGTTTTCATATGGCGCTCCTCTCCTACGAGCAGTACTTC. This translates into CASSFHMALLSYEQYF. The V and J genes are TRBV28 and TRBJ2-7; no definite D call. CDR1 MDHEN and CDR2 SYDVKM come from the germline V gene. The CDR3 is 16 amino acids. V lost 3 bases, J lost 0 bases, and 15 bases lay in between.

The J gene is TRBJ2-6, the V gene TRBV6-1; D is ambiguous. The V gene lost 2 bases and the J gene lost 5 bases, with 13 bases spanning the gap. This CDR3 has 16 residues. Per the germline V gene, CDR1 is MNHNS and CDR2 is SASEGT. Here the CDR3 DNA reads TGTGCCAGCAGTGAACCCACTCATAGCTGGGCCAACGTCCTGACTTTC. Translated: CASSEPTHSWANVLTF.

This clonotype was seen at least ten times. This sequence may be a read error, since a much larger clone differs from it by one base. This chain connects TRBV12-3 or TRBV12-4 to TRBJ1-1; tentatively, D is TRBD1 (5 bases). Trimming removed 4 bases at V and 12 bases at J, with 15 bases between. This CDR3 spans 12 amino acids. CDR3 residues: CASSSGRQRTFF. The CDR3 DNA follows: TGTGCCAGCAGTTCGGGACGGCAGAGAACTTTCTTT.